Shown below are 16 T cell receptor beta chains from a single sample sequenced in a study of blood T cell repertoires in COVID-19 (TCRdb year 2020). Library preparation was by the immunoSEQ multiplex PCR assay. This immuneACCESS table, as held by TCRdb, lists in-frame sequences with V and J called but not all clones. Of the missing ones, under half trace to an unresolved V gene in checked studies; the others have no known cause. A total of nearly 110,000 clones appear in this sample, 80% to 95% of them only once. Approximately 1.2% of the sample rests with the top ten. The specimen was peripheral blood. The receptor source for this set is a woman aged 25-40 years with acute or convalescent COVID-19.

V is TRBV7-2 and J is TRBJ2-1; a possible D gene is TRBD2 (7 bases). The germline V gene encodes CDR1 SGHTA and CDR2 FQGNSA. This CDR3 region has 16 residues. V shed 5 bases and J shed 4 bases, with 18 bases lying between them. The CDR3 loop is CASSLGGRETYNEQFF. As DNA, the CDR3 is TGTGCCAGCAGCCTTGGGGGGCGGGAGACTTACAATGAGCAGTTCTTC.

This clone is a singleton in its sample. The CDR3 sequence: CATSDYLGELFF. The CDR3 DNA reads as TGTGCCACCAGTGATTATTTAGGGGAACTGTTTTTT. This rearrangement joins TRBV24-1 to TRBJ1-4, with D possibly matching TRBD1 (5 bases). Trimming took 2 bases from V and 12 from J, leaving 9 bases between them. Germline lookup yields CDR1 KGHDR and CDR2 SFDVKD. CDR3 length equals 12 residues.

This chain joins TRBV24-1 and TRBJ2-3; D may be TRBD1 (6 bases). The CDR3 is 15 residues long. V dropped 8 bases and J dropped 2 bases, with 16 bases sitting between them. Germline assignment: CDR1 KGHDR and CDR2 SFDVKD. As DNA, the CDR3 is TGTGCCACCACCGCAGGGGCAAGGCCCACAGATACGCAGTATTTT. This encodes CATTAGARPTDTQYF.

The CDR3 region has the DNA TGTGCCAGCAGTTACGGTCGGGGAACAGATACGCAGTATTTT. This gives the protein CASSYGRGTDTQYF. The gene calls are TRBV6-5 and TRBJ2-3; D is possibly TRBD2 (5 bases). The V end lost 2 bases, the J end lost 3 bases, and 9 bases lay between the germline ends. CDR3 length equals 14 residues. CDR1 is MNHEY, CDR2 SVGAGI, per germline.

The CDR3 DNA follows: TGCGCCAGCAATGGACAGGGGGCCGTAAGCACAGATACGCAGTATTTT. Translated, it gives CASNGQGAVSTDTQYF. The genes are TRBV10-2 and TRBJ2-3; TRBD1 matches at 11 bases. Germline loops: CDR1 WSHSY, CDR2 SAAADI. Trimming at V came to 7 bases and at J to 0 bases, leaving 6 bases not matched to a gene. The CDR3 sequence is 16 residues long.

The gene calls are TRBV5-6 and TRBJ1-2; tentatively, D is TRBD1 (6 bases). Germline V gene lookup returns CDR1 SGHDT and CDR2 YYEEEE. Trimming stripped 4 bases from V and 8 bases from J, with 15 bases between. The CDR3 has 13 amino acids. Here the CDR3 DNA reads TGTGCCAGCAGCGAGGGGGTACCCCTCGGCTACACCTTC. Encoded protein: CASSEGVPLGYTF.

The chain recombines TRBV9 with TRBJ1-6; no reliable D call. The CDR3 is 15 residues long. V was shortened by 0 bases and J by 3 bases, with 7 bases between the two germline ends. CDR1 and CDR2 from the germline V gene are SGDLS and YYNGEE. The CDR3 DNA sequence: TGTGCCAGCAGCGTAGGAAACAGCTATAATTCACCCCTCCACTTT. The encoded protein is CASSVGNSYNSPLHF.

The chain is built from TRBV7-8 and TRBJ2-3; D gene unclear. In germline, CDR1 is SGHVS, CDR2 FQNEAQ. This CDR3 is built from 18 residues. V dropped 2 bases and J dropped 3 bases, with 21 bases sitting between them. CDR3 DNA: TGTGCCAGCAGCTTACGGGTCGGGTTACCAACCCGGACAGATACGCAGTATTTT. Its protein product is CASSLRVGLPTRTDTQYF.

CDR3 bases: TGTGCCAGCAGTTTACCAATGGGACAGGGCTGGGGTGGCTACACCTTC. Amino acid sequence: CASSLPMGQGWGGYTF. The genes are TRBV28 and TRBJ1-2; 9 nucleotides agree with TRBD1. The CDR3 runs 16 residues. J was trimmed by 7 bases and V by 2 bases; bases with no gene match: 11. Per the germline V gene, CDR1 is MDHEN and CDR2 is SYDVKM.

This chain joins TRBV27 and TRBJ2-6, with D perhaps TRBD1 (5 bases). Germline V gene data show CDR1 as MNHEY and CDR2 as SMNVEV (reference sequence). There are 15 residues in the CDR3. V was clipped by 3 bases and J by 4 bases, with 10 bases between them. In DNA, the CDR3 is TGTGCCAGCAGTTTTCAGGGATTGGGGGCCAACGTCCTGACTTTC. It is translated as CASSFQGLGANVLTF.

The genes are TRBV5-4 and TRBJ2-3; D unresolved. Germline CDR1 is SGHNT and CDR2 is YYREEE (reference sequence). V was clipped by 0 bases and J by 0 bases, with 14 bases between them. The CDR3 extends over 17 amino acids. The CDR3 region is CASSLASRWSSTDTQYF. In DNA form, the CDR3 reads TGTGCCAGCAGCTTGGCTAGTCGTTGGTCGAGCACAGATACGCAGTATTTT. Variable domain in full (rest from reference TRBV5-4 and TRBJ2-3): ETGVTQSPTHLIKTRGQQVTLRCSSQSGHNTVSWYQQALGQGPQFIFQYYREEENGRGNFPPRFSGLQFPNYSSELNVNALELDDSALYLCASSLASRWSSTDTQYFGPGTRLTVL.

The chain employs TRBV6-4 and TRBJ1-1, with D perhaps matching TRBD1 (6 bases). In germline, CDR1 is MRHNA, CDR2 SNTAGT. With 8 bases removed from V and 5 bases from J, the gap between germline ends came to 18 bases. CDR3 length equals 14 residues. CDR3 sequence (DNA): TGTGCCAGCCGAGGGCCCCCGAGGGGGACTGAAGCTTTCTTT. It specifies CASRGPPRGTEAFF.

The V call is TRBV28, the J call TRBJ1-4, with 7 bases identical to TRBD1. From germline, CDR1 is MDHEN and CDR2 SYDVKM. This CDR3 is 16 amino acids long. The V gene end was trimmed by 2 bases and the J gene end by 8 bases; junction bases not matched to a gene: 11. CDR3 in DNA: TGTGCCAGCAGTTTACCCCGACAGGGTGTACGGGAAAAACTGTTTTTT. Translated, it gives CASSLPRQGVREKLFF.

The chain carries TRBV11-2 and TRBJ2-3, with 8 bases matching TRBD2. V shed 1 base, J shed 1 base, and the junction held 7 bases outside the gene matches. CDR3 length: 17 amino acids. CDR1 SGHAT and CDR2 FQNNGV come from the germline V gene. The CDR3 reads CASSLVPAGGGTDTQYF. CDR3 DNA sequence: TGTGCCAGCAGCTTAGTTCCGGCGGGGGGCGGCACAGATACGCAGTATTTT.

The chain has TRBV4-1 and TRBJ1-1; perhaps TRBD1 as D (6 bases). The CDR3 runs 15 residues. The germline V gene encodes CDR1 MGHRA and CDR2 YSYEKL. Trimming took off 2 bases at V and 3 bases at J, with 13 bases between the two ends. The CDR3 is CASSQNRDGHTEAFF. The CDR3 coding sequence is TGCGCCAGCAGCCAAAACAGGGACGGACACACTGAAGCTTTCTTT.

The rearrangement joins TRBV11-2 to TRBJ1-2; 10 bases are a match to TRBD1. V dropped 7 bases and J dropped 5; count of bases not matched to a gene: 7. The CDR3 spans 14 residues. Per germline, CDR1 SGHAT and CDR2 FQNNGV. CDR3: CASNRQGAGYGYTF. In DNA, the CDR3 is TGTGCCAGCAACCGACAGGGGGCTGGTTATGGCTACACCTTC.